The T cell receptor (beta chain) described here comes from a study of CXCR3-negative and CXCR3-positive naive CD8 T cells. Study-wide points: Naive cells that were CXCR3-positive had more hydrophobic TRB CDR3s (compared with CXCR3-negative naive cells).

Note on this clonotype: Its antigen is currently unknown.

CDR1 is GTSNPN and CDR2 is SVGIG in the germline V gene (reference sequence). This CDR3 spans 17 amino acids. UMI-labeled 5' RACE TRB cDNA libraries were prepared from the cells. For each CDR3 protein, TCRdb gives one entry from its re-call of the 5' RACE reads, without DNA. This table holds about 150,000 distinct CDR3 sequences. The clonotype originates from a human donor in good health. Some clones in this sample may be carry-over from other donors' samples. The V call is TRBV30, the J call TRBJ2-1; TCRdb lists TRBD2, though no DNA is available to test this call. Sequencing was performed on naive CXCR3+ CD8+ T cells from blood. Subset reported: CD45RO-CCR7+CD27+CD95- naive CD8+ T cells expressing CXCR3 (TNR3+). CDR3 protein: CAWSHFLARAGFNEQFF.